This T cell receptor (beta chain) was sequenced in a study of T cell responses to AZD1222 COVID-19 vaccine. General study findings and limits: Donors were chiefly white British, with a greater number of females, and clonal diversity was perhaps underestimated. Just six AZD1222 recipients were seropositive at baseline. Two AZD1222 administrations were followed by greater Spike-specific TCR breadth and depth. Unmutated variant regions are reportedly the target of nearly half of TCRs that are spike-specific.

This clone occurred once. The antigen is undetermined. CDR3 length equals 14 residues. The V and J ends lost 8 bases and 0 bases respectively, with 8 bases between them. The germline V gene encodes CDR1 WSHSY and CDR2 SAAADI. The table came from immunoSEQ multiplex PCR; TCRdb's copy has only in-frame clones and leaves some out. This table has around 250,000 clones, more than 85% appearing once. The clonotype was recovered from an adult in good health. The sample consisted of peripheral blood, taken on day 0 of AZD1222 vaccination. The V and J genes are TRBV10-2 and TRBJ1-6; TRBD1 might be the D (6 bases). CDR3 loop: CASGGPSYNSPLHF. The CDR3 DNA sequence: TGCGCCAGCGGGGGCCCCTCCTATAATTCACCCCTCCACTTT.